The rows below give T cell receptor beta chains drawn from one sample of a study of PD-1 blockade in mismatch repair-deficient tumors. Clones were sequenced by immunoSEQ multiplex PCR, and TCRdb holds only the in-frame ones, with some missing. The sample contains roughly 70,000 clones, around 80% of which appear only once. This material consisted of peripheral blood, taken 2 weeks after starting pembrolizumab. These receptors all stem from an adult with mismatch repair-deficient cancer. Both conserved end residues are trimmed from each CDR3.

J gene: TRBJ2-5
V gene: TRBV29-1
CDR3 protein: SVETGGRETQY

J gene: TRBJ1-1
V gene: TRBV7-3
CDR3 protein: ASSQQRNTEAF

J gene: TRBJ2-3
V gene: TRBV7-8
CDR3 protein: ASMRRSSTDTQY

J gene: TRBJ2-1
V gene: TRBV11-2
CDR3 protein: ASSLGSLAGGINEQF

J gene: TRBJ2-3
V gene: TRBV7-2
CDR3 protein: ASSFDSTPTDTQY

J gene: TRBJ1-2
V gene: TRBV19
CDR3 protein: ASSREGVSGYT

J gene: TRBJ2-5
V gene: TRBV7-2
CDR3 protein: ASSFRTSGRGETQY

J gene: TRBJ2-1
V gene: TRBV4-3
CDR3 protein: ASSRPGQGNNEQF

J gene: TRBJ1-1
V gene: TRBV6-6
CDR3 protein: ASSSPGDGNTEAF

J gene: TRBJ2-3
V gene: TRBV5-1
CDR3 protein: ASSLIAPSTDTQY

J gene: TRBJ2-1
V gene: TRBV14
CDR3 protein: ASSQGPYNEQF

J gene: TRBJ2-7
V gene: TRBV2
CDR3 protein: ASSSSSGSHHEQY

J gene: TRBJ1-1
V gene: TRBV30
CDR3 protein: ACLRAMNTEAF

J gene: TRBJ1-1
V gene: TRBV29-1
CDR3 protein: SVGTGGNTEAF

J gene: TRBJ1-2
V gene: TRBV2
CDR3 protein: ASSEEATGLWGGYT

J gene: TRBJ2-7
V gene: TRBV11-3
CDR3 protein: ASSSPGGNRPYEQY

J gene: TRBJ2-7
V gene: TRBV5-6
CDR3 protein: ASSLLGLATYEQY

J gene: TRBJ2-7
V gene: TRBV4-1
CDR3 protein: ASSQELGRIEQY

J gene: TRBJ2-3
V gene: TRBV30
CDR3 protein: AWSTSQGDWTDTQY

J gene: TRBJ2-1
V gene: TRBV27
CDR3 protein: ASYRASGYNEQF

J gene: TRBJ2-3
V gene: TRBV6-1
CDR3 protein: ASSKDRGGTDTQY

J gene: TRBJ2-7
V gene: TRBV11-2
CDR3 protein: ASSRVRDFYEQY

J gene: TRBJ1-2
V gene: TRBV11-2
CDR3 protein: ASSPAGGYGYT

J gene: TRBJ2-3
V gene: TRBV6-1
CDR3 protein: ASSVDPTDTQY

J gene: TRBJ2-7
V gene: TRBV7-6
CDR3 protein: ASSPASGRAYEQY

J gene: TRBJ2-7
V gene: TRBV6-5
CDR3 protein: ASSPELAGRYEQY

J gene: TRBJ2-2
V gene: TRBV5-4
CDR3 protein: ASQKSGEVGAGELF

J gene: TRBJ1-1
V gene: TRBV6-6
CDR3 protein: ASSRTENTEAF

J gene: TRBJ1-2
V gene: TRBV28
CDR3 protein: ASKPTGNYGYT

J gene: TRBJ2-7
V gene: TRBV6-5
CDR3 protein: ASSYSNEGTYEQY

J gene: TRBJ1-1
V gene: TRBV4-1
CDR3 protein: ASSQGSGTHTEAF

J gene: TRBJ2-2
V gene: TRBV27
CDR3 protein: ASSSGLAGELF

J gene: TRBJ2-2
V gene: TRBV7-2
CDR3 protein: ASRRTSGRNGELF

J gene: TRBJ2-3
V gene: TRBV6-6
CDR3 protein: ATSISTDTQY

J gene: TRBJ1-5
V gene: TRBV7-9
CDR3 protein: ASSLARGDQPQH

J gene: TRBJ2-7
V gene: TRBV5-1
CDR3 protein: ASSLGGENEQY

J gene: TRBJ2-5
V gene: TRBV6-5
CDR3 protein: ASSYSGEETQY

J gene: TRBJ1-4
V gene: TRBV11-2
CDR3 protein: ASSSEGGANEKLF

J gene: TRBJ1-5
V gene: TRBV28
CDR3 protein: ASSSGTGGQPQH

J gene: TRBJ2-1
V gene: TRBV9
CDR3 protein: ASSVVGRLSSYNEQF

J gene: TRBJ2-3
V gene: TRBV27
CDR3 protein: ASSLKATDTQY

J gene: TRBJ2-3
V gene: TRBV11-2
CDR3 protein: ASSFSQGTDTQY

J gene: TRBJ2-7
V gene: TRBV5-1
CDR3 protein: ASSLARASPSYEQY

J gene: TRBJ1-3
V gene: TRBV2
CDR3 protein: ASRRTGSSGNTIY

J gene: TRBJ2-2
V gene: TRBV5-5
CDR3 protein: ASGLPDRTGELF

J gene: TRBJ2-1
V gene: TRBV7-6
CDR3 protein: ASSLQARAGYNEQF

J gene: TRBJ1-2
V gene: TRBV29-1
CDR3 protein: SVWGQTKVGYT

J gene: TRBJ1-1
V gene: TRBV18
CDR3 protein: ASSPPQGPMNTEAF

J gene: TRBJ1-1
V gene: TRBV5-1
CDR3 protein: ASSTGDTEAF

J gene: TRBJ2-5
V gene: TRBV27
CDR3 protein: ASSRDRLRTQY

J gene: TRBJ2-3
V gene: TRBV7-9
CDR3 protein: ASSLAVRQGTTDTQY

J gene: TRBJ2-2
V gene: TRBV5-1
CDR3 protein: ASSPTSGRIGELF

J gene: TRBJ1-3
V gene: TRBV5-6
CDR3 protein: ASSLGPGDGNTIY

J gene: TRBJ2-2
V gene: TRBV2
CDR3 protein: ATEGTGRRTGELF